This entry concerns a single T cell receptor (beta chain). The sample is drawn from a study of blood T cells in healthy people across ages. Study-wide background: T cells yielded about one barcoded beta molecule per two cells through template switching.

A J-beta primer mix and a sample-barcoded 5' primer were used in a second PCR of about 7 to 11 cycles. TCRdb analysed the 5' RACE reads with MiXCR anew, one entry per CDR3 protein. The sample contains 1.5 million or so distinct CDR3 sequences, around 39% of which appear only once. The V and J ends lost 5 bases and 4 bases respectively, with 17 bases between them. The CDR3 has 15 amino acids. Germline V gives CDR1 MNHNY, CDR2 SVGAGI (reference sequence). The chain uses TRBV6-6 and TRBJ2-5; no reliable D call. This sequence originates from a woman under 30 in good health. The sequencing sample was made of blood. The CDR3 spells CASSVNGVSSETQYF. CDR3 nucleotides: TGTGCCAGCAGTGTCAACGGCGTATCGTCAGAGACCCAGTACTTC.